This is a list of T cell receptor beta chains from one sample in a study of T cell responses to AZD1222 COVID-19 vaccine. Profiled with immunoSEQ multiplex PCR; TCRdb holds only in-frame clones, not every one. This repertoire shows fewer than 250,000 clones, 92% found once; its top ten account for 1% to 1.5%. The starting material was peripheral blood, obtained on day 0 of AZD1222 vaccination. These receptors came from an adult in good health. The CDR3 runs from the conserved cysteine through the conserved F or W. A D gene is named only where the DNA matches it firmly. Where a row states a size, it is once, few, many or the class of an expanded clone; other rows omit it.

CDR3aa,CDR3nt,d_gene,abundance,v_gene,j_gene
CATSDLYGQPQHF,TGTGCCACCAGTGATTTGTATGGCCAGCCCCAGCATTTT,.,.,TRBV24-1,TRBJ1-5
CASSLAGDSGYTF,TGTGCCAGTAGCCTCGCGGGGGATAGTGGCTACACCTTC,.,.,TRBV19,TRBJ1-2
CASTPPYREQYEQYF,TGTGCCAGCACCCCCCCCTACAGGGAACAATACGAGCAGTACTTC,.,.,TRBV12-1,TRBJ2-7
CASSPAPLQDTAFF,TGCGCCAGCAGCCCGGCCCCCCTACAGGATACGGCTTTCTTT,.,.,TRBV5-1,TRBJ1-1
CASSVATGFGYTF,TGTGCCAGCAGCGTAGCTACAGGCTTTGGCTACACCTTC,.,.,TRBV9,TRBJ1-2
CASSLQGIGSGNTIYF,TGTGCCAGCAGTTTGCAAGGAATTGGGTCTGGAAACACCATATATTTT,.,.,TRBV28,TRBJ1-3
CASSWGTGGYNQPQHF,TGTGCCAGCAGCTGGGGGACAGGGGGCTACAATCAGCCCCAGCATTTT,TRBD1,.,TRBV11-2,TRBJ1-5
CASYDSTGGGKAFF,TGCGCCAGTTATGACAGCACGGGAGGCGGTAAAGCTTTCTTT,.,.,TRBV10-2,TRBJ1-1
CASSWLLNLSGYTF,TGTGCCAGCAGCTGGCTACTTAACTTGAGTGGCTACACCTTC,.,.,TRBV5-6,TRBJ1-2
CASSSGEGAFNTEAFF,TGTGCCAGCAGTTCCGGGGAGGGGGCTTTTAACACTGAAGCTTTCTTT,TRBD1,once,TRBV6-5,TRBJ1-1
CASSYPPLGLAGGQKETQYF,TGTGCCAGCAGTTACCCACCGTTGGGACTAGCGGGGGGGCAGAAAGAGACCCAGTACTTC,TRBD2,.,TRBV6-2/TRBV6-3,TRBJ2-5
CASRTGTANSYEQYF,TGTGCCAGCAGAACCGGGACAGCGAACTCCTACGAGCAGTACTTC,TRBD1,.,TRBV6-5,TRBJ2-7
CAWCPEQGTKSPLHF,TGTGCCTGGTGCCCGGAACAGGGAACTAAATCACCCCTCCACTTT,.,.,TRBV30,TRBJ1-6
CASSPPQQTTLLYGYTF,TGTGCCAGCTCACCACCGCAGCAGACTACCCTCCTCTATGGCTACACCTTC,.,.,TRBV18,TRBJ1-2
CASSQHISGNQPQHF,TGCGCCAGCAGCCAGCATATTTCTGGCAATCAGCCCCAGCATTTT,.,.,TRBV4-3,TRBJ1-5
CASSEPGSGELFF,TGTGCCAGCAGTGAACCGGGGTCAGGGGAGCTGTTTTTT,.,.,TRBV6-1,TRBJ2-2
CATSSAVDRVNEKLFF,TGTGCCACCAGCAGCGCGGTGGACAGGGTCAATGAAAAACTGTTTTTT,TRBD1,once,TRBV15,TRBJ1-4
CASSLGGIGNTEAFF,TGCGCCAGCAGCTTGGGAGGCATCGGCAACACTGAAGCTTTCTTT,.,.,TRBV5-1,TRBJ1-1
CASSLAGPGEQFF,TGTGCCAGCAGCTTAGCGGGGCCAGGGGAGCAGTTCTTC,.,.,TRBV7-6,TRBJ2-1
CASRPGQIRTDTQYF,TGTGCCAGCAGACCCGGACAGATACGCACAGATACGCAGTATTTT,.,.,TRBV6-5,TRBJ2-3